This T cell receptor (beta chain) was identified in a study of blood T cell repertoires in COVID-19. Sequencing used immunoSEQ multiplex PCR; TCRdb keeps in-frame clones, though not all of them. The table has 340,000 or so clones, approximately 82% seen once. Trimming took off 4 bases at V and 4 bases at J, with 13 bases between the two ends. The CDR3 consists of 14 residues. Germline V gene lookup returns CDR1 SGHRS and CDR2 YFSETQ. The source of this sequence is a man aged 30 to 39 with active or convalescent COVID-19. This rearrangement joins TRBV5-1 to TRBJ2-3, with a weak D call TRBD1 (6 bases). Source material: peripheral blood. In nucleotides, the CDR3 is TGCGCCAGCAGCAACAGGGTTTTCCCAGATACGCAGTATTTT. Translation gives CASSNRVFPDTQYF.